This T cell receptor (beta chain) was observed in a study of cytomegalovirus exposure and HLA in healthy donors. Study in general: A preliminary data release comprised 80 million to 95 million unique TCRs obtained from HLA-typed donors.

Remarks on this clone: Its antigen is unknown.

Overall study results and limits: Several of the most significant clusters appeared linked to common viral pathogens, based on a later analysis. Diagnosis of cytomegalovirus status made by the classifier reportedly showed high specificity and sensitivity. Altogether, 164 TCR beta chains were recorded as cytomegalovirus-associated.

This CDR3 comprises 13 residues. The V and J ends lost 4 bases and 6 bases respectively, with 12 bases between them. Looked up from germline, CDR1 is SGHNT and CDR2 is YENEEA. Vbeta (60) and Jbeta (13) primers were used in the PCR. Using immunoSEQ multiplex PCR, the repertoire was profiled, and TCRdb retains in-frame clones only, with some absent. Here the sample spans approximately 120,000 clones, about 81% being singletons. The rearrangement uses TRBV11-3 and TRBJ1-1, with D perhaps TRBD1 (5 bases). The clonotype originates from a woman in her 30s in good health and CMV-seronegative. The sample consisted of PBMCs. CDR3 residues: CASSSPRAPEAFF. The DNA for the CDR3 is TGTGCCAGCAGCTCTCCCAGGGCACCTGAAGCTTTCTTT.